The 24 T cell receptor beta chains given below trace back to one sample, sequenced in a study of T cell responses to AZD1222 COVID-19 vaccine (dated by TCRdb to the early 2020s). Receptor amplification or capture employed the immunoSEQ multiplex PCR assay. TCRdb took this table from immuneACCESS and kept in-frame rearrangements with V and J called. Such tables lack part of the clones; where checked against another copy, unresolved V genes explain under half of the gap, and the rest is unexplained. Within this sample are some 83,000 clones, with 86% of them counted one time only. The ten largest clones capture 8.7% of the sample. The time point label, read with the paper, signifies: baseline before first vaccination. The source was peripheral blood, collected on day 0 of AZD1222 vaccination. The origin of the receptors is an adult in good health.

This chain joins TRBV3-1 (or the pseudogene TRBV3-2) and TRBJ1-2, with 7 positions matching TRBD1. V dropped 0 bases and J dropped 6; count of bases not matched to a gene: 7. Germline-derived CDR1 and CDR2 are LGHDT and YNNKEL (reference sequence). The CDR3 consists of 15 residues. The CDR3 nucleotides read TGTGCCAGCAGCCAAGATGTCAGGGGGGCAAATGGCTACACCTTC. It is translated as CASSQDVRGANGYTF.

A single count supports this clone. The chain recombines TRBV19 with TRBJ1-5; D is unclear. There are 15 residues in the CDR3. V was cut by 4 bases and J by 9 bases, with 19 bases left in between. Germline V gene data show CDR1 as LNHDA and CDR2 as SQIVND (reference sequence). CDR3: CASSNPDGGVRPQHF. The CDR3 bases are TGTGCCAGTAGTAACCCGGACGGTGGGGTTAGGCCCCAGCATTTT.

V gene TRBV10-3 combines with J gene TRBJ1-5; D not resolved. Germline CDR1 and CDR2: ENHRY and SYGVKD. V lost 2 bases and J lost 1, with 6 bases in between. The CDR3 extends over 14 amino acids. The CDR3 nucleotides read TGTGCCATCAGTGAGAAGTTAAGCAATCAGCCCCAGCATTTT. It codes for CAISEKLSNQPQHF.

The chain recombines TRBV28 with TRBJ1-5; a possible D gene is TRBD1 (5 bases). Per the germline V gene, CDR1 is MDHEN and CDR2 is SYDVKM. The CDR3 sequence is 14 residues long. Trimming cost V 8 bases and J 2 bases, with 13 bases left between them. CDR3 nucleotides: TGTGCCAGCGCCTGGGGGAAGGGCAATCAGCCCCAGCATTTT. Translating it yields CASAWGKGNQPQHF.

This chain uses TRBV7-8 with TRBJ2-3, with D perhaps matching TRBD2 (6 bases). CDR1 SGHVS and CDR2 FQNEAQ come from the germline V gene. The V end lost 2 bases, the J end lost 5 bases, and 23 bases lay between the germline ends. The CDR3 is 18 residues long. This CDR3 is CASSLRFSGTGTKDTQYF. The CDR3 DNA is TGTGCCAGCAGCTTACGATTCTCCGGGACTGGCACCAAAGATACGCAGTATTTT.

The chain uses TRBV4-1 and TRBJ2-1; 9 positions match TRBD2. The CDR3 has 15 residues. CDR1 is MGHRA and CDR2 is YSYEKL in the germline V gene. V was pared by 2 bases and J by 7 bases, with 6 bases of the junction left unmatched. The CDR3 sequence: CASSQTSGGKNEQFF. The CDR3 nucleotides read TGCGCCAGCAGCCAAACGAGCGGGGGGAAAAATGAGCAGTTCTTC.

This chain links TRBV5-1 with TRBJ1-1; 8 nucleotides align to TRBD1. V lost 2 bases to trimming and J lost 6 bases; unmatched junction nucleotides: 3. The CDR3 has 13 residues. Germline V gene lookup returns CDR1 SGHRS and CDR2 YFSETQ. The CDR3: CASSFGQGAEAFF. In DNA, the CDR3 is TGCGCCAGCAGCTTTGGACAGGGCGCTGAAGCTTTCTTT.

There are a few counts of this clone. The chain uses TRBV3-1 (or the pseudogene TRBV3-2) and TRBJ1-1; no reliable D call. From germline, CDR1 is LGHDT and CDR2 YNNKEL (reference sequence). The V end was cut by 7 bases, the J end by 3 bases, with 12 bases between. The CDR3 has 13 residues. The CDR3 region is CASTQDGYTEAFF. In DNA, the CDR3 is TGTGCCAGCACCCAGGACGGGTACACTGAAGCTTTCTTT.

V and J are TRBV9 and TRBJ2-5, with D tentatively TRBD1 (6 bases). CDR1 is SGDLS, CDR2 YYNGEE, per germline. Trimming left V 0 bases short and J 5 bases short, with 11 bases between. This CDR3 region has 14 residues. The CDR3, as DNA: TGTGCCAGCAGCGTAGGCAGGGGACCTGAGACCCAGTACTTC. Residues: CASSVGRGPETQYF. Full variable domain (missing parts from reference TRBV9 and TRBJ2-5): DSGVTQTPKHLITATGQRVTLRCSPRSGDLSVYWYQQSLDQGLQFLIQYYNGEERAKGNILERFSAQQFPDLHSELNLSSLELGDSALYFCASSVGRGPETQYFGPGTRLLVL.

The chain employs TRBV29-1 and TRBJ1-1, with TRBD1 identical over 9 bases. Trimming took 7 bases from V and 7 from J; bases not matched to a gene: 13. Per germline, CDR1 SQVTM and CDR2 ANQGSEA. This CDR3 region has 14 residues. Here the CDR3 reads CSGRPTGGFSEAFF. The CDR3 DNA reads TGCAGCGGGAGACCTACAGGGGGCTTTAGTGAAGCTTTCTTT. The full variable domain, with the rest looked up from reference TRBV29-1 and TRBJ1-1, is SAVISQKPSRDICQRGTSLTIQCQVDSQVTMMFWYRQQPGQSLTLIATANQGSEATYESGFVIDKFPISRPNLTFSTLTVSNMSPEDSSIYLCSGRPTGGFSEAFFGQGTRLTVV.

The gene calls are TRBV5-1 and TRBJ2-1, with no clear D. Trimming took off 0 bases at V and 6 bases at J, with 16 bases between the two ends. The CDR3 length is 16 residues. The germline CDR1 and CDR2 sequences are SGHRS and YFSETQ. The CDR3 reads CASSLEWAIPRNEQFF. In DNA, the CDR3 is TGCGCCAGCAGCTTGGAATGGGCGATTCCCCGCAATGAGCAGTTCTTC.

The chain carries TRBV11-3 and TRBJ2-5, with no clear D. Germline CDR1 reads SGHNT; CDR2 reads YENEEA. The CDR3 length is 13 residues. Trimming took 1 base from V and 5 from J, leaving 8 bases between them. CDR3 nucleotide sequence: TGTGCCAGCAGCTTAGCTGGGTCGGAGACCCAGTACTTC. Protein: CASSLAGSETQYF. Variable domain in full (rest from reference TRBV11-3 and TRBJ2-5): EAGVVQSPRYKIIEKKQPVAFWCNPISGHNTLYWYLQNLGQGPELLIRYENEEAVDDSQLPKDRFSAERLKGVDSTLKIQPAELGDSAVYLCASSLAGSETQYFGPGTRLLVL.

Written as DNA, the CDR3 is TGCGCCAGCAGCTTGGCGGCTTCGAGCTCCTACAATGAGCAGTTCTTC. It yields the protein CASSLAASSSYNEQFF. The V gene is TRBV5-1, the J gene TRBJ2-1; D is unclear. Per the germline V gene, CDR1 is SGHRS and CDR2 is YFSETQ. CDR3 length: 16 amino acids. With 0 bases removed from V and 0 bases from J, the gap between germline ends came to 10 bases.

The V gene is TRBV12-5, the J gene TRBJ2-7; 7 positions agree with TRBD1. This CDR3 has 14 residues. The trim removed 3 bases at V and 6 bases at J, leaving 8 bases unmatched. CDR1 is LGHNT, CDR2 FRNRAP, per germline. DNA for the CDR3: TGTGCTAGTGGTTTAGGGTTACAGGGGAGCGAGCAGTACTTC. The encoded protein is CASGLGLQGSEQYF. Combining the CDR3 with reference TRBV12-5 and TRBJ2-7 gives the whole variable domain DARVTQTPRHKVTEMGQEVTMRCQPILGHNTVFWYRQTMMQGLELLAYFRNRAPLDDSGMPKDRFSAEMPDATLATLKIQPSEPRDSAVYFCASGLGLQGSEQYFGPGTRLTVT.

The count of this clone is one. The chain links TRBV2 to TRBJ2-7; D might be TRBD2 (5 bases). Per the germline V gene, CDR1 is SNHLY and CDR2 is FYNNEI. Trimming removed 4 bases from V and 2 bases from J, with 12 bases in between. The CDR3 length is 14 residues. The CDR3 protein is CASSGGWGTYEQYF. The CDR3 region has the DNA TGTGCCAGCAGTGGCGGGTGGGGAACCTACGAGCAGTACTTC.

The chain is built from TRBV20-1 and TRBJ1-1; D is ambiguous. V lost 6 bases and J lost 5, with 10 bases in between. Germline CDR1 DFQATT, CDR2 SNEGSKA (reference sequence). CDR3 size: 11 residues. This chain's CDR3 is CSARARTEAFF. In DNA form, the CDR3 reads TGCAGTGCGAGGGCACGGACTGAAGCTTTCTTT.

The chain recombines TRBV6-6 with TRBJ1-1; TRBD1 matches 9 bases. Germline values: CDR1 MNHNY, CDR2 SVGAGI (reference sequence). This CDR3 contains 14 residues. V was clipped by 3 bases and J by 4 bases; unmatched bases: 3. Here the CDR3 DNA reads TGTGCCAGCAGTTATGGGACAGGGATCACTGAAGCTTTCTTT. This gives the protein CASSYGTGITEAFF.

The chain links TRBV18 to TRBJ2-7; TRBD1 might be the D (6 bases). The CDR3 is made up of 14 amino acids. Between the trimmed V and J ends, which lost 2 bases and 3 bases, there was a span of 11 bases. In germline, CDR1 is KGHSH, CDR2 LQKENI. CDR3 region: CASSPNRVGYEQYF. CDR3 sequence (DNA): TGTGCCAGCTCACCAAACAGGGTAGGCTACGAGCAGTACTTC.

As DNA, the CDR3 is TGTGCCAGCAGCTCCCCTTGGAGGGTCGAGCAGTACTTC. Protein product: CASSSPWRVEQYF. This sequence joins TRBV7-9 and TRBJ2-7, with a possible D match to TRBD2 (6 bases). This CDR3 is 13 amino acids long. V was trimmed by 4 bases and J by 6 bases, leaving 13 bases between them. The germline V gene has CDR1 SEHNR and CDR2 FQNEAQ (reference sequence).

The sample holds a few counts of this clone. This chain uses TRBV9 with TRBJ2-1; TRBD1 matches 7 bases. The V segment lost 0 bases and the J segment 2 bases; nucleotides outside the gene matches: 23. The CDR3 sequence is 22 residues long. The germline gives CDR1 SGDLS, CDR2 YYNGEE. As DNA, the CDR3 is TGTGCCAGCAGCGTAGGGGTAGGGGGCAGGGACGCCGGGTGGAAGACCTACAATGAGCAGTTCTTC. Translated: CASSVGVGGRDAGWKTYNEQFF.

The V and J genes are TRBV5-1 and TRBJ1-2; 7 bases align to TRBD1. The CDR3 extends over 12 amino acids. Germline V gene data show CDR1 as SGHRS and CDR2 as YFSETQ. The trim removed 7 bases at V and 7 bases at J, leaving 7 bases unmatched. CDR3 coding DNA: TGCGCCAGCGGCGAGGGGGCGTCTGGCTACACCTTC. It codes for CASGEGASGYTF.

The table lists this clone with a few counts. The chain carries TRBV18 and TRBJ2-7, with a tentative D call TRBD2 (6 bases). The CDR3 is made up of 13 amino acids. V lost 5 bases and J 4 bases, leaving 12 bases between the germline ends. CDR1 is KGHSH, CDR2 LQKENI, per germline. This CDR3 reads CASSLSGGYEQYF. CDR3 DNA: TGTGCCAGCTCATTATCAGGAGGGTACGAGCAGTACTTC.

The rearrangement joins TRBV4-3 to TRBJ2-2; D possibly uses TRBD1 or TRBD2 (5 bases each). Germline loops: CDR1 LGHNA, CDR2 YSLEER. The CDR3 contains 16 residues. V lost 3 bases, J lost 1 base, and 12 bases lay in between. CDR3 DNA sequence: TGCGCCAGCAGCCAGGAGCCAGGGAGGAACACCGGGGAGCTGTTTTTT. Translated: CASSQEPGRNTGELFF.

The chain recombines TRBV10-2 with TRBJ2-3; 9 nucleotides match TRBD2. The V gene end was trimmed by 6 bases and the J gene end by 2 bases; junction bases not matched to a gene: 3. The CDR3 has 14 residues. The germline V gene encodes CDR1 WSHSY and CDR2 SAAADI. The CDR3 loop reads CASRKRGATDTQYF. CDR3 bases: TGCGCCAGCAGGAAGCGGGGGGCCACAGATACGCAGTATTTT.